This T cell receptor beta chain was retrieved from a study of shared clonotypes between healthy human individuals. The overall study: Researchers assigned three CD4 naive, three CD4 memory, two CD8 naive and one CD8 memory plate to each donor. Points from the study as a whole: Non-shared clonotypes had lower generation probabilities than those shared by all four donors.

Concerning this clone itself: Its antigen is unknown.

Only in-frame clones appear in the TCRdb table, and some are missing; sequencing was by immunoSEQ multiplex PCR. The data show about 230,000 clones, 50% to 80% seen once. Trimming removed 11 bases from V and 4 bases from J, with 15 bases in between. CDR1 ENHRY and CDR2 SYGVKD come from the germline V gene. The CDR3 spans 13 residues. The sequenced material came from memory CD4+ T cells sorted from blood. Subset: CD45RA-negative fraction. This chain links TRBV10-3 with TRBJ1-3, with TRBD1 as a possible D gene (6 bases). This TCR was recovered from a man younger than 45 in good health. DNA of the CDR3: TGTGCCCTGTCCGGGGGCCCCGGAAACACCATATATTTT. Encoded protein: CALSGGPGNTIYF.